Each of the 17 T cell receptor beta chains below was sequenced from the same sample in a study of T cells in Graves' hyperthyroidism and ophthalmopathy. The CDR3 regions of TCR beta were amplified from RNA transcripts. With the HTBI primer set, the TCR CDR3 went through a first round of RT-PCR. Via MiXCR, TCRdb re-called the multiplex PCR reads, giving one row per CDR3 protein. The data hold roughly 740,000 distinct CDR3 sequences, with about 17% observed a single time. Sample: blood. These TCRs come from a man between 18 and 35 years old with Graves' hyperthyroidism.

This clonotype was seen at least ten times. The rearrangement uses TRBV10-3 and TRBJ1-1; TRBD1 matches 9 bases. The ends lost 0 bases at V and 4 bases at J; junction bases unmatched: 6. Germline V gives CDR1 ENHRY, CDR2 SYGVKD. The CDR3 runs to 16 residues. This CDR3 is CAISESRGQGGTEAFF. Written as DNA, the CDR3 is TGTGCCATCAGTGAGTCGAGGGGACAGGGCGGCACTGAAGCTTTCTTT.

The V call is TRBV19, the J call TRBJ1-5; a weak D match, TRBD1 (6 bases). Germline CDR1 LNHDA, CDR2 SQIVND (reference sequence). V lost 7 bases, J lost 6 bases, and 22 bases lay in between. The CDR3 is 16 amino acids. The CDR3 protein is CASIPGGGVGGQPQHF. The CDR3 DNA is TGTGCCAGTATCCCGGGGGGGGGCGTCGGGGGTCAGCCCCAGCATTTT.

This clonotype occurred many times. V gene TRBV6-4 combines with J gene TRBJ2-7, with 8 bases that match TRBD1. J lost 3 bases, V lost 8 bases, and 15 bases had no gene match. The CDR3 spans 16 residues. Germline CDR1 reads MRHNA; CDR2 reads SNTAGT. As DNA, the CDR3 is TGTGCCAGCGCGGGGACCGGGACAGGCGATCTCTACGAGCAGTACTTC. This sequence encodes CASAGTGTGDLYEQYF.

This clonotype was observed many times. The chain is built from TRBV12-3 or TRBV12-4 and TRBJ2-7; D unresolved. Trimming stripped 2 bases from V and 1 base from J, with 18 bases between. The CDR3 totals 17 residues. This CDR3 is CASSLLIGRVESYEQYF. CDR3 nucleotides: TGTGCCAGCAGTTTACTTATCGGTAGGGTTGAGTCCTACGAGCAGTACTTC.

This clonotype was seen at least ten times. V and J are TRBV27 and TRBJ2-7, with 11 bases lining up with TRBD1. J gave up 2 bases and V 8 bases, and 11 bases lay outside the gene matches. This CDR3 region has 16 residues. CDR1 and CDR2 (germline): MNHEY, SMNVEV (reference sequence). The CDR3 nucleotides are TGTGCCAGCGGATTGACCGGGACAGGGGGTGCCTACGAGCAGTACTTC. Encoded protein: CASGLTGTGGAYEQYF.

The chain links TRBV7-9 to TRBJ2-7, with TRBD2 identical over 13 bases. V shed 1 base, J shed 3 bases, and the junction held 3 bases outside the gene matches. The CDR3 loop spans 16 amino acids. The germline gives CDR1 SEHNR, CDR2 FQNEAQ (reference sequence). The CDR3 loop is CASSLGTSGRVYEQYF. CDR3 nucleotide sequence: TGTGCCAGCAGCTTAGGGACTAGCGGGAGAGTCTACGAGCAGTACTTC. Full variable domain (rest looked up from reference TRBV7-9 and TRBJ2-7): DTGVSQNPRHKITKRGQNVTFRCDPISEHNRLYWYRQTLGQGPEFLTYFQNEAQLEKSRLLSDRFSAERPKGSFSTLEIQRTEQGDSAMYLCASSLGTSGRVYEQYFGPGTRLTVT.

This clonotype was picked up many times. V is TRBV20-1 and J is TRBJ2-1; D ambiguous. CDR1 is DFQATT and CDR2 is SNEGSKA in the germline V gene (reference sequence). Between the trimmed V and J ends, which lost 0 bases and 8 bases, there was a span of 8 bases. This CDR3 region has 12 residues. CDR3 coding DNA: TGCAGTGCTAGAGATATCTGGCATGAGCAGTTCTTC. Its translation is CSARDIWHEQFF.

This clonotype was seen ten or more times. The chain has TRBV2 and TRBJ2-7, with D hard to call. Per the germline V gene, CDR1 is SNHLY and CDR2 is FYNNEI. V was clipped by 0 bases and J by 4 bases, with 13 bases between them. The CDR3 runs to 15 residues. CDR3 bases: TGTGCCAGCAGTGAAGCGCTTTTGTCCGGATACGAGCAGTACTTC. Residues: CASSEALLSGYEQYF. Full variable domain (rest looked up from reference TRBV2 and TRBJ2-7): EPEVTQTPSHQVTQMGQEVILRCVPISNHLYFYWYRQILGQKVEFLVSFYNNEISEKSEIFDDQFSVERPDGSNFTLKIRSTKLEDSAMYFCASSEALLSGYEQYFGPGTRLTVT.

This clonotype was counted ten times or more. This chain uses TRBV2 with TRBJ2-7; no clear D. Germline assignment: CDR1 SNHLY and CDR2 FYNNEI. The CDR3 is 12 amino acids. Between the trimmed V and J ends, which lost 8 bases and 6 bases, there was a span of 14 bases. The chain's CDR3 is CASFSGVGEQYF. DNA of the CDR3: TGTGCCAGCTTTAGTGGGGTTGGCGAGCAGTACTTC.

This clonotype was counted many times. The CDR3 sequence: CASSSKDWTEAFF. The CDR3 bases are TGTGCCAGCAGCTCAAAGGATTGGACTGAAGCTTTCTTT. V usage is TRBV11-2 and J usage is TRBJ1-1; no clear D. V was pared by 4 bases and J by 5 bases, with 11 bases between. The CDR3 is 13 residues long. Germline lookup yields CDR1 SGHAT and CDR2 FQNNGV.

This clonotype was detected ten times or more. This chain links TRBV2 with TRBJ1-2, with TRBD1 matching over 7 bases. Germline CDR1 reads SNHLY; CDR2 reads FYNNEI. The V gene end was trimmed by 5 bases and the J gene end by 7 bases; junction bases not matched to a gene: 25. CDR3 size: 19 residues. Here the CDR3 reads CASSPFSPPPQGLFSGYTF. CDR3 bases: TGTGCCAGCAGTCCCTTTTCCCCTCCCCCACAGGGGCTCTTCTCTGGCTACACCTTC.

This clonotype was seen only a few times. This sequence joins TRBV29-1 and TRBJ2-7, with a tentative D call TRBD2 (6 bases). V lost 0 bases and J 0 bases, leaving 12 bases between the germline ends. The CDR3 runs to 15 residues. Germline V gene sequence: CDR1 SQVTM, CDR2 ANQGSEA. CDR3 DNA sequence: TGCAGCGTTGAAGAGGGAGCGGGCCTCTCCTACGAGCAGTACTTC. It yields the protein CSVEEGAGLSYEQYF.

This clonotype has just a few counts. This chain uses TRBV3-1 with TRBJ2-3, with a possible D match to TRBD2 (6 bases). V dropped 4 bases and J dropped 0 bases, with 14 bases sitting between them. The CDR3 is made up of 16 amino acids. Germline CDR1 and CDR2: LGHDT and YNNKEL (reference sequence). The CDR3 is CASSLGLTPSTDTQYF. The CDR3 DNA is TGTGCCAGCAGCCTAGGACTAACCCCCAGCACAGATACGCAGTATTTT.

This clonotype occurred many times. The rearrangement uses TRBV20-1 and TRBJ2-7; 10 bases are a match to TRBD1. The germline V gene encodes CDR1 DFQATT and CDR2 SNEGSKA (reference sequence). The CDR3 contains 16 residues. The ends lost 1 base at V and 0 bases at J; junction bases unmatched: 6. This CDR3 reads CSARVMGTGDSYEQYF. The CDR3 DNA reads as TGCAGTGCTAGAGTAATGGGGACAGGGGACTCCTACGAGCAGTACTTC.

The gene calls are TRBV4-3 and TRBJ1-5; D is unresolved. The ends were cut back, 4 bases at V and 5 bases at J, with 12 bases in the middle. The CDR3 covers 14 residues. Germline V gene lookup returns CDR1 LGHNA and CDR2 YSLEER. The CDR3 is CASSPGQVYQPQHF. The CDR3 nucleotides read TGCGCCAGCAGCCCAGGTCAGGTTTATCAGCCCCAGCATTTT.

This clonotype was seen ten or more times. The chain employs TRBV12-3 or TRBV12-4 and TRBJ2-3, with 7 bases matching TRBD2. V shed 3 bases and J 1 base; nucleotides not matched to a gene: 7. This CDR3 comprises 16 residues. CDR3 DNA: TGTGCCAGCAGTTTCCGGCGGGACTACGGCACAGATACGCAGTATTTT. Residues: CASSFRRDYGTDTQYF.

The chain combines TRBV15 with TRBJ2-2, with TRBD2 matching over 10 bases. Germline CDR1 and CDR2: LNHNV and YYDKDF (reference sequence). This CDR3 contains 17 residues. The junction had 11 bases not matched to a gene; V was cut back by 1 base and J by 9 bases. The DNA of the CDR3 is TGTGCCACCAGCAGAGCAGAAGTTAGCGGGAGGCGGAGGGAGCTGTTTTTT. Translated, it gives CATSRAEVSGRRRELFF.